The 12 T cell receptor beta chains below come from one sample, sequenced in a study of blood T cells in healthy people across ages. A second PCR of 7 to 11 cycles used a sample-barcoded 5' primer and a J-beta primer mix. TCRdb re-derived calls from the 5' RACE reads in MiXCR, one entry per CDR3 protein. In the table there are around 1.5 million distinct CDR3 sequences, about 35% of which are singletons. The specimen sequenced was blood. These receptors were taken from a woman younger than 45 in good health.

The chain carries TRBV7-2 and TRBJ1-2, with D unclear. With 9 bases removed from V and 8 bases from J, the gap between germline ends came to 16 bases. This CDR3 has 12 residues. Germline CDR1 is SGHTA and CDR2 is FQGNSA. The CDR3 DNA is TGTGCCAGTGGCTTAAACGACCGGGGCTACACCTTC. Translated: CASGLNDRGYTF.

The table lists this clonotype with a few counts. The V gene is TRBV25-1, the J gene TRBJ1-2; D is unresolved. V was trimmed by 3 bases and J by 5 bases, leaving 16 bases between them. This CDR3 has 15 amino acids. Germline V CDR1 and CDR2: MGHDK, SYGVNS. The CDR3 DNA is TGTGCCAGCAGTGACCTCGGTACCGCTTGGTATGGCTACACCTTC. Amino acids: CASSDLGTAWYGYTF.

The chain has TRBV20-1 and TRBJ1-2; TRBD1 might be the D (6 bases). V lost 5 bases and J 7 bases, leaving 17 bases between the germline ends. The CDR3 length is 13 residues. Looked up from germline, CDR1 is DFQATT and CDR2 is SNEGSKA (reference sequence). CDR3 nucleotide sequence: TGCAGTGCTGATTCCGGGACAATGGGTGGCTACACCTTC. This gives the protein CSADSGTMGGYTF.

The chain links TRBV6-1 to TRBJ2-7; 15 nucleotides agree with TRBD2. Germline assignment: CDR1 MNHNS and CDR2 SASEGT. The CDR3 is made up of 15 amino acids. V shed 5 bases, J shed 4 bases, and the junction held 3 bases outside the gene matches. Here the CDR3 reads CASSWTSGREYEQYF. CDR3 nucleotide sequence: TGTGCCAGCAGTTGGACTAGCGGGAGGGAATACGAGCAGTACTTC.

This clonotype was detected only a few times. This CDR3 is CSTRTNYNEQFF. The CDR3 DNA follows: TGCAGTACGAGGACTAACTACAATGAGCAGTTCTTC. The chain carries TRBV20-1 and TRBJ2-1, with D possibly being TRBD2 (6 bases). The CDR3 spans 12 residues. Germline V gene lookup returns CDR1 DFQATT and CDR2 SNEGSKA (reference sequence). Trimming took off 8 bases at V and 3 bases at J, with 11 bases between the two ends.

This clonotype was seen only a few times. This chain links TRBV10-3 with TRBJ2-1; 9 nucleotides align to TRBD2. The CDR3 contains 16 residues. Germline V gene sequence: CDR1 ENHRY, CDR2 SYGVKD. The V and J ends lost 3 bases and 3 bases, in that order; junction bases with no gene match: 6. The CDR3, as DNA: TGTGCCATCAGTGATCCCCCGACTAGCGGCTACAATGAGCAGTTCTTC. Encoded protein: CAISDPPTSGYNEQFF.

V gene TRBV27 combines with J gene TRBJ2-1, with D tentatively TRBD1 (6 bases). Germline V gene data show CDR1 as MNHEY and CDR2 as SMNVEV (reference sequence). The CDR3 spans 15 residues. Trimming removed 3 bases at V and 8 bases at J, with 17 bases between. CDR3 sequence (DNA): TGTGCCAGCAGTTTTCAAACGGGACACTGGGATGAGCAGTTCTTC. It encodes CASSFQTGHWDEQFF.

This clonotype came up many times. The J gene is TRBJ2-3, the V gene TRBV29-1; unclear D gene. The CDR3 is 11 residues long. CDR1 and CDR2 from the germline V gene are SQVTM and ANQGSEA. Trimming took 2 bases from V and 5 from J, leaving 5 bases between them. The CDR3 nucleotides read TGCAGCGTTGAATTTAAAGATACGCAGTATTTT. Translating gives CSVEFKDTQYF.

This clonotype has only a few counts. This chain links TRBV4-1 with TRBJ2-5; tentatively, D is TRBD2 (6 bases). The CDR3 is 13 amino acids. The V and J ends lost 4 bases and 11 bases respectively, with 17 bases between them. CDR1 is MGHRA and CDR2 is YSYEKL in the germline V gene. In nucleotides, the CDR3 is TGCGCCAGCAGCCCGGTGGGTGGAGGGGTGCAGTACTTC. Translation gives CASSPVGGGVQYF.

This clonotype was seen a few times. The J gene is TRBJ2-3, the V gene TRBV29-1; 9 bases are a match to TRBD1. The V and J ends lost 7 bases and 2 bases, in that order; junction bases with no gene match: 10. The CDR3 has 15 amino acids. CDR1 is SQVTM and CDR2 is ANQGSEA in the germline V gene. Written as DNA, the CDR3 is TGCAGCGCGACATCGGGGACAGGGCACACAGATACGCAGTATTTT. It specifies CSATSGTGHTDTQYF.

V and J are TRBV7-9 and TRBJ2-1; unclear D gene. Germline V gene sequence: CDR1 SEHNR, CDR2 FQNEAQ (reference sequence). The CDR3 consists of 16 residues. V lost 5 bases and J lost 2, with 16 bases in between. CDR3 bases: TGTGCCAGCAGCCCGCCTAGTAGTTACCCCTACAATGAGCAGTTCTTC. Protein sequence: CASSPPSSYPYNEQFF.

The chain links TRBV7-2 to TRBJ2-3; D is possibly TRBD1 (7 bases). Per the germline V gene, CDR1 is SGHTA and CDR2 is FQGNSA. V lost 6 bases and J lost 2, with 15 bases in between. The CDR3 is 15 amino acids. CDR3 residues: CASRHQGGPTDTQYF. CDR3 sequence (DNA): TGTGCCAGCAGACACCAGGGGGGTCCCACAGATACGCAGTATTTT.